This T cell receptor beta chain was observed in a study of identical twins (dated by TCRdb to between 2015 and 2016). As for the study more broadly: The study deep-sequenced TCR alpha and beta repertoires from monozygotic twins, unrelated adults of various ages and cord blood to test whether fetal clonotypes persist. To rule out contamination, the twin experiments were replicated at different times with different library preparation protocols. Beyond this particular receptor, the publication reports: Compared with coincidental sharing between unrelated individuals, out-of-frame TCR alpha sequences shared between twins showed an excess of sequences with low generation probability. Abundant cord blood beta clonotypes had fewer insertions, young adult naive repertoires showed a similar but weaker trend, and memory repertoires showed no such trend. In monozygotic twins, recombination models systematically underestimated out-of-frame TCR alpha sharing, but the models matched the sharing seen between unrelated individuals. Excess twin sharing in beta out-of-frame sequences was weaker because fewer shared sequences lowered the signal-to-noise ratio. Conclusions relied on cross-sectional statistical analysis, since the same donors could not be followed over many years. Invariant T cells such as MAIT and iNKT could partly confound zero-insertion analyses, although diverse VJ usage argued against such confounding for most clonotypes.

For this chain, trimming is 5 bases at the V end and 4 bases at the J end, and the number of junction bases without a gene match is 11. From the cysteine through the phenylalanine, the CDR3 covers 17 amino acids. Only CDR3 DNA is held: 51 bases, read in frame from base 1. CDR1 is given as MNHNS and CDR2 as SASEGT, both from the germline V gene. Every donor was a healthy Caucasian. Three pairs of female monozygotic twins, all aged about 18 to 30 years, were included in the twin cohort. Using Miltenyi CD45RO+ enrichment and human naive T-cell isolation kits, memory (CD45RO+) and naive T cells were isolated from PBMC. This clonotype was recorded at least ten times. The antigen it binds to is not known. No base quality information exists; no much larger clone differs at one position. To prepare the library, 5' RACE was applied. These reads were obtained on an Illumina HiSeq 2000. Template switching added a universal primer binding site, and the final cDNA carried a unique molecular identifier that allowed TCR cDNA molecules to be counted accurately. Specific primers in the conserved constant-segment region were used to synthesize first-strand cDNA for the TCR alpha and beta chains. To control for contamination, every cDNA library was double barcoded, receiving both a SMART-Mk sample barcode and Illumina barcodes. TruSeq adapter sequences, together with Illumina sample barcodes, were added in two successive PCR steps. The TCR alpha and beta cDNA libraries were sequenced on the Illumina HiSeq platform using custom primers. The study's processing was this. MiGEC processed the raw reads to extract unique molecular identifiers, while MiXCR was used to determine the CDR3 positions. Recombination models were inferred per individual with the repgenHMM and IGoR tools using an EM algorithm. Shared clonotype analysis was performed with the tcR package in R, normalizing sharing by the product of cloneset sizes. To study raw recombination free of thymic and clonal selection effects, out-of-frame nonproductive sequences were analyzed. The public sequencing data were trimmed at Q25 with fastp and processed into clonotypes with MiXCR by TCRdb, which kept only in-frame beta chains. Every CDR3 protein is listed once, alongside the most common genes and DNA of its rows. The V and J calls shown here were made by TCRdb, not taken from the authors' results. This sample lists around 300,000 distinct CDR3 sequences; under 9.5% were detected once. The leading ten clones occupy about 2.1% of the sample.

These same records also appear under a second study, on yellow fever vaccine responses in identical twins. That second report states: According to the authors, the vaccine-induced T cell response in identical twins seemed to be partly convergent and partly specific to each individual. In identical twins, the study followed T cell clones that responded to the vaccine with precision.

The chain is made from TRBV6-1 and TRBJ1-6; 7 bases in between match TRBD1. This TCR came from a woman younger than 35 in good health. The sequencing input was memory (CD45RO+) T cells sorted from blood. The cell subset or site tag for this specimen amounts to: CD45RO+ enriched T cells. The CDR3 is CASSQRWDRLYNSPLHF. The DNA sequence is given as TGTGCCAGCAGTCAGAGATGGGACAGATTATATAATTCACCCCTCCACTTT.